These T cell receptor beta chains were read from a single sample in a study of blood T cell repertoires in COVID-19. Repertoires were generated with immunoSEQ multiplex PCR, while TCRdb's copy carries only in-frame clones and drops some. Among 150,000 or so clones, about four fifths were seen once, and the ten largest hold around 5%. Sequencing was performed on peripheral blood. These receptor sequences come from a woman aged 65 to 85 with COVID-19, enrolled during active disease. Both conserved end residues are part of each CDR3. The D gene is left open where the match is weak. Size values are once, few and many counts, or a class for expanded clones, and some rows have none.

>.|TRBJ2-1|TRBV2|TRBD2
CASRAPASGAHNEQFF
TGTGCCAGCAGGGCGCCTGCTAGCGGGGCCCACAATGAGCAGTTCTTC
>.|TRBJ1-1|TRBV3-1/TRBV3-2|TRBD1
CASMVGGEAFF
TGTGCCAGCATGGTAGGGGGCGAAGCTTTCTTT
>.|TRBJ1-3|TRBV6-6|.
CASSAPGTVYF
TGTGCCAGCAGTGCACCCGGGACTGTATATTTT
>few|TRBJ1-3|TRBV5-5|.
CASSSSTPVGNTIYF
TGTGCCAGCAGCTCGTCGACACCGGTAGGAAACACCATATATTTT
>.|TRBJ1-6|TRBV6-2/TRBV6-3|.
CASSYLQGNSPLHF
TGTGCCAGCAGTTACCTACAGGGAAATTCACCCCTCCACTTT
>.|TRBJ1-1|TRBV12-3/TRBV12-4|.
CASTTRQYTEAFF
TGTGCCAGCACCACTCGACAGTACACTGAAGCTTTCTTT
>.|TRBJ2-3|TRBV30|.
CAWSVLPDTQYF
TGTGCCTGGAGTGTACTTCCAGATACGCAGTATTTT
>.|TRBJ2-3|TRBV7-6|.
CASTPGFRTDTQYF
TGTGCCAGCACCCCGGGGTTCCGCACAGATACGCAGTATTTT
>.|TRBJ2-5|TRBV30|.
CAWSLPETQYF
TGTGCCTGGAGCCTCCCTGAGACCCAGTACTTC
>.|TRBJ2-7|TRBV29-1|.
CSGTMRAGGEQYF
TGCAGCGGGACTATGCGTGCCGGGGGTGAGCAGTACTTC
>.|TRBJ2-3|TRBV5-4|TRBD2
CASSLSGLAGGAADTQYF
TGTGCCAGCAGCTTGTCAGGGCTAGCGGGGGGGGCGGCAGATACGCAGTATTTT
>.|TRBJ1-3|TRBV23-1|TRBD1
CARVAPGGYSGNTIYF
TGCGCGAGGGTCGCACCAGGGGGGTACTCTGGAAACACCATATATTTT
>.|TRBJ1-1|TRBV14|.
CASSPRARGEPFF
TGTGCCAGCAGCCCCCGCGCCAGGGGAGAGCCTTTCTTT
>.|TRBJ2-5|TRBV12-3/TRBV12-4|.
CASGFQVGEAQYF
TGTGCCAGCGGCTTCCAGGTGGGGGAGGCCCAGTACTTC
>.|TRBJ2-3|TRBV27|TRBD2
CASTTSGGPSARTDTQYF
TGTGCCAGTACGACTAGCGGGGGCCCGTCCGCTCGCACAGATACGCAGTATTTT
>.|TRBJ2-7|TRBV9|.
CASSLGLVPYEQYF
TGTGCCAGCAGCTTAGGATTAGTCCCCTACGAGCAGTACTTC
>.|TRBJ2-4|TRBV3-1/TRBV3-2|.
CASSQEKPYIQYF
TGTGCCAGCAGCCAAGAGAAGCCCTACATTCAGTACTTC
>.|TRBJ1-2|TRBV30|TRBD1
CAWKPTDRVHGYTF
TGTGCCTGGAAACCGACGGACAGGGTCCATGGCTACACCTTC
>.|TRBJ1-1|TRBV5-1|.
CASSSPYDSTFRGTEAFF
TGCGCCAGCAGCTCCCCTTACGACAGTACCTTCCGAGGCACTGAAGCTTTCTTT
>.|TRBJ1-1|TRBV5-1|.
CASSLATRGAQTKAFF
TGCGCCAGCAGCTTGGCAACACGTGGGGCACAGACCAAAGCTTTCTTT
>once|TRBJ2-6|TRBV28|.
CASSRQFSGANVLTF
TGTGCCAGCAGTCGACAGTTCTCTGGGGCCAACGTCCTGACTTTC
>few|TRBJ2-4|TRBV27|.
CASSPTTGLPEGKNIQYF
TGTGCCAGCAGTCCGACTACCGGACTACCGGAGGGCAAAAACATTCAGTACTTC
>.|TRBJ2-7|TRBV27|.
CASSLSEVSYEQYF
TGTGCCAGCAGTTTATCTGAGGTCTCCTACGAGCAGTACTTC
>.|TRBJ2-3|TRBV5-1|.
CASSLAGDTQYF
TGCGCCAGCAGCTTGGCCGGGGATACGCAGTATTTT
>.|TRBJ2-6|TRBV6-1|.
CASSVGQGPSGANVLTF
TGTGCCAGCAGTGTAGGGCAGGGTCCCTCTGGGGCCAACGTCCTGACTTTC
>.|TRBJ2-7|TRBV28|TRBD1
CASRSGTANRGYEQYF
TGTGCCAGCAGGTCCGGGACAGCCAATCGGGGCTACGAGCAGTACTTC
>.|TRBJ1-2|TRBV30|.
CALTDRYRGYTF
TGTGCCTTGACAGACAGGTACCGTGGCTACACCTTC
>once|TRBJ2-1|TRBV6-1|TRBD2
CASSESSGAYNEQFF
TGTGCCAGCAGTGAATCTAGCGGGGCCTACAATGAGCAGTTCTTC
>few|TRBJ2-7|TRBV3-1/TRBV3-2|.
CASSRDSGSFPYEQYF
TGTGCCAGCAGCCGAGATAGCGGCTCCTTCCCCTACGAGCAGTACTTC
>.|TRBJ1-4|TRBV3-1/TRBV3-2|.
CASSQATAAGRIEKLFF
TGTGCCAGCAGCCAAGCCACCGCAGCGGGCCGAATTGAAAAACTGTTTTTT
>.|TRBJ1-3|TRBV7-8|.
CASSLETASSGNTIYF
TGTGCCAGCAGCTTAGAGACAGCTAGCTCTGGAAACACCATATATTTT
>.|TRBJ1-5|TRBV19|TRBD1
CASSTAGGYRQPQHF
TGTGCCAGTAGTACGGCAGGGGGCTATCGGCAGCCCCAGCATTTT
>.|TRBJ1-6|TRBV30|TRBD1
CAWTRQGDSPLHF
TGTGCCTGGACGCGACAGGGGGATTCACCCCTCCACTTT
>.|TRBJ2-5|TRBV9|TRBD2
CASSVDAGGQETQYF
TGTGCCAGCAGCGTAGACGCGGGGGGGCAAGAGACCCAGTACTTC
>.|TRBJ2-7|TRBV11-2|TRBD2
CASSFASGAPYEQYF
TGTGCCAGCAGCTTTGCTAGCGGGGCCCCTTACGAGCAGTACTTC
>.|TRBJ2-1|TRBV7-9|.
CASSPRGRGRGDEQFF
TGTGCCAGCAGCCCCAGGGGAAGGGGCCGAGGGGATGAGCAGTTCTTC
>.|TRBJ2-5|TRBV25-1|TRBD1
CASTSTGKRETQYF
TGTGCCAGCACCTCGACAGGGAAAAGAGAGACCCAGTACTTC
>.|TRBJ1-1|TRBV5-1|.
CASSSAGNTEAFF
TGCGCCAGCAGCTCTGCGGGGAACACTGAAGCTTTCTTT
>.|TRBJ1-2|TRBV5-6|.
CASSLGQVYGYTF
TGTGCCAGCAGCTTGGGGCAGGTTTATGGCTACACCTTC
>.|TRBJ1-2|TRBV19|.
CASRGGQEYGYTF
TGTGCCAGTAGAGGGGGACAAGAATATGGCTACACCTTC
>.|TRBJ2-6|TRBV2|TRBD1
CASRGTGPNLGANVLTF
TGTGCCAGCAGGGGGACAGGGCCGAATCTGGGGGCCAACGTCCTGACTTTC
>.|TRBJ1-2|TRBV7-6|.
CASSPGLGGQRGGYTF
TGTGCCAGCAGCCCGGGCCTCGGGGGGCAGAGGGGTGGCTACACCTTC
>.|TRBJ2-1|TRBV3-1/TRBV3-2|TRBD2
CASSQGQGLGLAGINEQFF
TGTGCCAGCAGCCAAGGGCAGGGTTTAGGACTAGCGGGGATCAATGAGCAGTTCTTC
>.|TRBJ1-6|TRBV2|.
CASITEISSSYNSPLHF
TGTGCCAGCATTACAGAAATATCGAGCTCCTATAATTCACCCCTCCACTTT
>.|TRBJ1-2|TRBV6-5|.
CASSWQGYGYTF
TGTGCCAGCAGTTGGCAGGGATATGGCTACACCTTC
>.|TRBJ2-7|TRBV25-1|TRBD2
CASSELGGGSSYEQYF
TGTGCCAGCAGTGAATTAGGCGGGGGGAGCTCCTACGAGCAGTACTTC
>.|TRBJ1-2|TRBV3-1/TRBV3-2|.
CASSQDRASDGYTF
TGTGCCAGCAGCCAAGACAGGGCCAGTGATGGCTACACCTTC
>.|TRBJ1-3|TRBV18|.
CASSLAQGSGNTIYF
TGTGCCAGCTCACTCGCCCAGGGCTCTGGAAACACCATATATTTT
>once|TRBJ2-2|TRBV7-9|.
CASGRTGELFF
TGTGCCAGCGGGAGAACCGGGGAGCTGTTTTTT
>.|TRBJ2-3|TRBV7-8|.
CASSLAGGRSDTQYF
TGTGCCAGCAGCTTAGCGGGGGGGCGGTCAGATACGCAGTATTTT
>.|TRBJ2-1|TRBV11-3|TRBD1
CASSLLGQGGYNEQFF
TGTGCCAGCAGCTTACTGGGACAGGGTGGTTACAATGAGCAGTTCTTC
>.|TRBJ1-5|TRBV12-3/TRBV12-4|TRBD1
CASGTANQPQHF
TGTGCCAGCGGGACAGCCAATCAGCCCCAGCATTTT
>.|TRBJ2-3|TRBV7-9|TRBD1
CASSPLATGVGLQYF
TGTGCCAGCAGCCCCCTGGCGACAGGGGTTGGTTTGCAGTATTTT
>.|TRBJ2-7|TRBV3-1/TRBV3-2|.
CASSHILGAIYEQYF
TGTGCCAGCAGCCACATCCTTGGGGCGATTTACGAGCAGTACTTC